These 3 T cell receptor beta chains were all obtained from the same sample, sequenced in a study of blood T cell repertoires in COVID-19 (dated by TCRdb to about 2020). Libraries came from the immunoSEQ multiplex PCR assay. As stored in TCRdb, this immuneACCESS dataset retains in-frame rearrangements with V and J assigned. A fraction of the clones does not appear; measured against another copy, unresolved V genes explain less than half of the discrepancy, and the remainder lacks a known reason. Across this sample there are approximately 280,000 clones, with roughly 90% seen only once. In total, the top ten clones hold around 12% of the sample. Sequencing was performed on peripheral blood. The receptors were gathered from a woman aged 60-75 years with acute or convalescent COVID-19.

This chain connects TRBV5-1 to TRBJ1-1; 9 positions match TRBD1. The V segment lost 4 bases and the J segment 4 bases; nucleotides outside the gene matches: 8. The CDR3 is 15 residues long. Per the germline V gene, CDR1 is SGHRS and CDR2 is YFSETQ. The CDR3, as DNA: TGCGCCAGCAGCCGCGGGGGACAGGGAATCACTGAAGCTTTCTTT. Translation gives CASSRGGQGITEAFF.

The genes are TRBV9 and TRBJ2-5; 9 nucleotides agree with TRBD2. This CDR3 contains 16 residues. The germline CDR1 and CDR2 sequences are SGDLS and YYNGEE. V trimming: 4 bases; J trimming: 1 base; junction bases outside the gene matches: 8. CDR3 sequence reads: CASSPGGSGGQETQYF. Written as DNA, the CDR3 is TGTGCCAGCAGCCCCGGGGGTAGCGGGGGCCAAGAGACCCAGTACTTC.

This rearrangement joins TRBV5-4 to TRBJ1-6; tentative D call: TRBD1 (5 bases). The V and J ends lost 4 bases and 6 bases respectively, with 17 bases between them. The CDR3 totals 16 residues. Germline CDR1 is SGHNT and CDR2 is YYREEE (reference sequence). The DNA of the CDR3 is TGTGCCAGCAGCGTATCCGGGACTTTAATTAATTCACCCCTCCACTTT. It is translated as CASSVSGTLINSPLHF.